This TCR beta chain was documented in a study of OX40 agonist ivuxolimab in advanced cancers. This clone was recorded only once. Its antigen is not identified. Findings and limits, study-wide: Among the nonresponders, some also had low normalized T-cell clonal expansion.

Repertoires were generated with immunoSEQ multiplex PCR, while TCRdb's copy carries only in-frame clones and drops some. The data contain some 5,000 clones, under 90% of them singletons. Germline V gene lookup returns CDR1 SGHNT and CDR2 YYREEE (reference sequence). V gave up 5 bases and J gave up 1 base, with 15 bases separating them. The CDR3 loop spans 15 amino acids. Sequencing was performed on CD4+ or CD8+ T cells sorted from blood, taken in a trial of the OX40 agonist ivuxolimab. This sequence originates from an adult with an advanced solid tumor such as melanoma, head and neck, liver or kidney cancer. The chain couples TRBV5-4 to TRBJ1-2; D not certain. This chain's CDR3 is CASSPLARLNYGYTF. DNA of the CDR3: TGTGCCAGCAGTCCACTCGCGCGGCTTAACTATGGCTACACCTTC. Using reference TRBV5-4 and TRBJ1-2 for the parts outside the CDR3, the full variable domain is ETGVTQSPTHLIKTRGQQVTLRCSSQSGHNTVSWYQQALGQGPQFIFQYYREEENGRGNFPPRFSGLQFPNYSSELNVNALELDDSALYLCASSPLARLNYGYTFGSGTRLTVV.